Each of the 13 T cell receptor beta chains below was sequenced from the same sample in a study of cytomegalovirus exposure and HLA in healthy donors. The PCR made use of 60 Vbeta and 13 Jbeta primers. Only in-frame clones appear in the TCRdb table, and some are missing; sequencing was by immunoSEQ multiplex PCR. The table shows 150,000 to 200,000 clones, with 60% to 80% occurring only once. Sequencing input: PBMCs. Receptors were obtained from a man in his forties or fifties in good health and CMV-seropositive.

The table lists this clone with a count of one. The V gene is TRBV6-1, the J gene TRBJ2-1; 9 nucleotides match TRBD2. Germline V gene data show CDR1 as MNHNS and CDR2 as SASEGT. With V trimmed by 6 bases and J by 6 bases, 9 bases remained unmatched. The CDR3 has 15 residues. The CDR3 DNA follows: TGTGCCAGCAGGGACCTAGCGGGACTGGTCAATGAGCAGTTCTTC. This translates into CASRDLAGLVNEQFF.

The sample holds a few counts of this clone. In the same sample, other DNA sequences code for this CDR3. The chain is built from TRBV19 and TRBJ2-5; 8 bases line up with TRBD2. Germline CDR1 LNHDA, CDR2 SQIVND (reference sequence). V lost 7 bases and J lost 3; bases outside the gene matches: 4. This CDR3 is built from 13 residues. The CDR3 DNA is TGTGCCAGTAAAGTTAGCGGGAAAGAGACCCAGTACTTC. Its protein product is CASKVSGKETQYF.

This sequence joins TRBV5-1 and TRBJ2-6, with D possibly being TRBD1 (6 bases). The germline V gene encodes CDR1 SGHRS and CDR2 YFSETQ. The V and J ends lost 4 bases and 2 bases respectively, with 10 bases between them. The length of the CDR3 is 15 residues. For the CDR3, the DNA is TGCGCCAGCAGCCCCGAGGGGGCTGGGGCCAACGTCCTGACTTTC. This gives the protein CASSPEGAGANVLTF.

This chain links TRBV23-1 with TRBJ2-3, with a tentative D call TRBD1 (5 bases). TRBV23-1 is recorded as an ORF, its role being uncertain. Deletions cut 7 bases from V and 5 bases from J, with 31 bases between. The CDR3 contains 19 residues. The CDR3 here is CASTPARGDLHENKDTQYF. The CDR3 DNA is TGCGCCAGCACCCCTGCAAGGGGCGATCTTCACGAGAATAAAGATACGCAGTATTTT.

This clone was detected a few times. This chain uses TRBV19 with TRBJ2-1; possibly TRBD1 for D (6 bases). The CDR3 has 15 residues. V was clipped by 8 bases and J by 0 bases, with 14 bases between them. Germline V gives CDR1 LNHDA, CDR2 SQIVND (reference sequence). The CDR3 sequence is CASAVQDSSYNEQFF. In nucleotides, the CDR3 is TGTGCCAGTGCAGTACAGGACAGCTCCTACAATGAGCAGTTCTTC.

CDR3 in DNA: TGTGCCAGCAGTACCGGGACAGGGGTTTATGGCTACACCTTC. Translated, it gives CASSTGTGVYGYTF. The chain employs TRBV28 and TRBJ1-2, with 10 bases that match TRBD1. Trimming removed 5 bases from V and 5 bases from J; junction bases left unmatched: 5. The length of the CDR3 is 14 residues. Per the germline V gene, CDR1 is MDHEN and CDR2 is SYDVKM.

This clone appeared a few times. The chain carries TRBV9 and TRBJ2-5, with a tentative D call TRBD2 (6 bases). The better agreement between TRBJ2-7 and the DNA end casts doubt on the J call. The CDR3 totals 14 residues. Germline CDR1 and CDR2: SGDLS and YYNGEE. The CDR3 bases are TGTGCCAGCAGCGGCGCGGGACTCCTAAACGAGCAGTACTTC. It specifies CASSGAGLLNEQYF.

This chain uses TRBV6-5 with TRBJ2-3; 8 nucleotides agree with TRBD2. V trimming: 7 bases; J trimming: 6 bases; junction bases outside the gene matches: 3. Germline CDR1 and CDR2: MNHEY and SVGAGI. The CDR3 length is 12 residues. CDR3 DNA sequence: TGTGCCAGCAAACGGGAGGGCGATACGCAGTATTTT. Its protein is CASKREGDTQYF.

The count of this clone is one. The V and J genes are TRBV9 and TRBJ2-1; D might be TRBD1 (6 bases). Trimming stripped 0 bases from V and 4 bases from J, with 11 bases between. The CDR3 is 15 amino acids. CDR1 is SGDLS, CDR2 YYNGEE, per germline. The chain's CDR3 is CASSVVGTPYNEQFF. CDR3 bases: TGTGCCAGCAGCGTAGTGGGGACACCATACAATGAGCAGTTCTTC.

This chain joins TRBV11-3 and TRBJ2-7; 8 nucleotides agree with TRBD1. Losses at the gene ends were 6 bases for V and 3 bases for J; bases not matched to a gene: 10. The CDR3 runs 15 residues. Germline V lookup: CDR1 SGHNT, CDR2 YENEEA. In DNA, the CDR3 is TGTGCCAGCAGTTACGCCCCGGACAGGGACTACGAGCAGTACTTC. This encodes CASSYAPDRDYEQYF. The full variable domain, completed using reference TRBV11-3 and TRBJ2-7, is EAGVVQSPRYKIIEKKQPVAFWCNPISGHNTLYWYLQNLGQGPELLIRYENEEAVDDSQLPKDRFSAERLKGVDSTLKIQPAELGDSAVYLCASSYAPDRDYEQYFGPGTRLTVT.

In DNA, the CDR3 is TGTGCCAGCAGCTTAGTAGGAGCGAACTCCTACGAGCAGTACTTC. Its translation: CASSLVGANSYEQYF. The chain couples TRBV7-6 to TRBJ2-7, with D hard to call. This CDR3 region has 15 residues. Per the germline V gene, CDR1 is SGHVS and CDR2 is FNYEAQ. V lost 1 base and J lost 0, with 10 bases in between.

V usage is TRBV11-2 and J usage is TRBJ2-1, with 14 bases that match TRBD2. The CDR3 is made up of 15 amino acids. Per the germline V gene, CDR1 is SGHAT and CDR2 is FQNNGV. With V trimmed by 5 bases and J by 9 bases, 6 bases remained unmatched. CDR3 sequence: CASSIGTSGSLEQFF. The CDR3 bases are TGTGCCAGCAGCATCGGGACTAGCGGGAGTCTTGAGCAGTTCTTC.

The V and J genes are TRBV29-1 and TRBJ2-1; 10 nucleotides align to TRBD2. Germline values: CDR1 SQVTM, CDR2 ANQGSEA. The CDR3 spans 12 residues. With V trimmed by 7 bases and J by 8 bases, 5 bases remained unmatched. The CDR3 loop is CSAKREGYEQFF. CDR3 sequence (DNA): TGCAGCGCTAAGCGGGAGGGATATGAGCAGTTCTTC.